The clone carrying this T cell receptor beta chain was counted once. The sample is drawn from a study of blood T cell repertoires in COVID-19. Clones were sequenced by immunoSEQ multiplex PCR, and TCRdb holds only the in-frame ones, with some missing. The sample has 200,000 to 300,000 clones, 75% to 90% seen once; the top ten hold around 26%. V gave up 10 bases and J gave up 2 bases, with 20 bases separating them. The CDR3 contains 15 residues. From germline, CDR1 is KGHDR and CDR2 SFDVKD. This chain uses TRBV24-1 with TRBJ2-7, with D possibly TRBD2 on 5 matching bases. The TCR comes from a man aged 35-49 years with acute or convalescent COVID-19. Sequenced material: peripheral blood. CDR3: CATHWASLTPYEQYF. The CDR3 region has the DNA TGTGCCACTCATTGGGCTAGCCTCACCCCCTACGAGCAGTACTTC.